These 2 T cell receptor beta chains came from one sample sequenced in a study of T cell responses to AZD1222 COVID-19 vaccine. Using immunoSEQ multiplex PCR, the repertoire was profiled, and TCRdb retains in-frame clones only, with some absent. The data hold 110,000 to 150,000 clones, with 92% observed a single time. This material consisted of peripheral blood, taken 28 days after the second AZD1222 dose. These receptor sequences come from an adult who received the AZD1222 COVID-19 vaccine.

The V gene is TRBV11-2, the J gene TRBJ2-7; 12 bases fit TRBD1. This CDR3 is 16 amino acids long. J gave up 1 base and V 4 bases, and 5 bases lay outside the gene matches. The germline V gene encodes CDR1 SGHAT and CDR2 FQNNGV. CDR3 DNA: TGTGCCAGCAGCTCCACGGGACAGGGGGCATCCTACGAGCAGTACTTC. Protein product: CASSSTGQGASYEQYF.

The chain has TRBV6-6 and TRBJ2-7, with D unresolved. Germline-derived CDR1 and CDR2 are MNHNY and SVGAGI (reference sequence). V gave up 8 bases and J gave up 0 bases, with 11 bases separating them. The CDR3 spans 13 residues. The CDR3 DNA sequence: TGTGCCAGCCGCGGCGGACGCTCCTACGAGCAGTACTTC. Residues: CASRGGRSYEQYF.